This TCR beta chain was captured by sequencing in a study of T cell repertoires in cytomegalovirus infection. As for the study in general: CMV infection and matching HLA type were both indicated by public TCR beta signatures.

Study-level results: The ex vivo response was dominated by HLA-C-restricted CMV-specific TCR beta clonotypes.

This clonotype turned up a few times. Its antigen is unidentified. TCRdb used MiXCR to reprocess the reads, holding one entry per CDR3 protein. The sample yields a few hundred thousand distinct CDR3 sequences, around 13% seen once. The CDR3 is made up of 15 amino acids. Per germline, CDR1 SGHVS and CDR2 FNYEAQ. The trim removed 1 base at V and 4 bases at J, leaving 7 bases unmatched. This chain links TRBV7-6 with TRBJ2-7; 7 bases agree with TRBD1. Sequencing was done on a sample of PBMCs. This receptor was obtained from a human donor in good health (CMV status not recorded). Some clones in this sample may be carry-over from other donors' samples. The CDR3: CASSLVVGGLYEQYF. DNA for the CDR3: TGTGCCAGCAGCTTAGTTGTAGGGGGCTTGTACGAGCAGTACTTC.